This TCR beta chain comes out of a study of preoperative IRX-2 immunotherapy in early breast cancer. Regarding treatment: preoperative locoregional IRX-2 cytokine immunotherapy. Samples came from a phase Ib trial of preoperative locoregional IRX-2 cytokine immunotherapy. Profiling relied on immunoSEQ multiplex PCR, and the TCRdb table lists in-frame clones only, not all of them. Here the sample spans 34,000 or so clones, under 85% being singletons. Deletions cut 1 base from V and 9 bases from J, with 13 bases between. This CDR3 contains 14 residues. Looked up from germline, CDR1 is SGHNT and CDR2 is YENEEA.

The J gene is TRBJ2-1, the V gene TRBV11-3; maybe TRBD2 (6 bases). The sample in question was lymph node tissue, obtained from a patient treated with IRX-2 immunotherapy. This clonotype originated in a human donor with breast cancer. The CDR3 reads CASSLGERVAEQFF. For the CDR3, the DNA is TGTGCCAGCAGCTTAGGGGAGCGGGTTGCTGAGCAGTTCTTC.